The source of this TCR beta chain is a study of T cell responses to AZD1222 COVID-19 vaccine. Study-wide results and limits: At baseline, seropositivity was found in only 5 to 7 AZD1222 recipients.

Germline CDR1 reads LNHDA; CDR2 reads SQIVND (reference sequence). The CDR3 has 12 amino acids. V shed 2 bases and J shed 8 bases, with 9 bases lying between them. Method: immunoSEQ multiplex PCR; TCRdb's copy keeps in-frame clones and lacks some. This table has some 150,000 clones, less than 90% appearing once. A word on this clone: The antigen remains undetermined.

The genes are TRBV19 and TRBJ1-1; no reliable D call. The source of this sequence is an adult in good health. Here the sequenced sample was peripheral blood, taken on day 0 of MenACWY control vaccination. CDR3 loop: CASSISRGEAFF. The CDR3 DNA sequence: TGTGCCAGTAGTATATCACGGGGAGAAGCTTTCTTT.